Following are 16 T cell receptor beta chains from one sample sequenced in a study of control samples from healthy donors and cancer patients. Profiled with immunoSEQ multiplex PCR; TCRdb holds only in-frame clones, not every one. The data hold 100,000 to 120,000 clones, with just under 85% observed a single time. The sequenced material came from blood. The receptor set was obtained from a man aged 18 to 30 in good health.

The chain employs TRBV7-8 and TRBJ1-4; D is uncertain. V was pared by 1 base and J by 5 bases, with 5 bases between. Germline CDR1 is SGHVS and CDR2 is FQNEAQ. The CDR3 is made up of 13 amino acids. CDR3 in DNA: TGTGCCAGCAGCTTAGGAGTAAATGAAAAACTGTTTTTT. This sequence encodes CASSLGVNEKLFF.

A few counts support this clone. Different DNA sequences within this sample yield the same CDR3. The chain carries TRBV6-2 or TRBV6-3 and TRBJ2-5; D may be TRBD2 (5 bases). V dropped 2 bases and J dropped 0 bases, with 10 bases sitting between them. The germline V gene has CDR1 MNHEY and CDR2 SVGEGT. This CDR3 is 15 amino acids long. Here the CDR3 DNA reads TGTGCCAGCAGTTACGAGGGTCACTACCAAGAGACCCAGTACTTC. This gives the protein CASSYEGHYQETQYF.

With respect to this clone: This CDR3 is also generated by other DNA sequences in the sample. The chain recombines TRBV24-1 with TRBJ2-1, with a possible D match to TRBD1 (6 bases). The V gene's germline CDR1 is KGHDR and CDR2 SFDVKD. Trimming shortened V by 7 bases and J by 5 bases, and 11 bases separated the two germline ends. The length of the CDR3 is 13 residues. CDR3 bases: TGTGCCACCAGCGCGACAGGAAACAATGAGCAGTTCTTC. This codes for CATSATGNNEQFF.

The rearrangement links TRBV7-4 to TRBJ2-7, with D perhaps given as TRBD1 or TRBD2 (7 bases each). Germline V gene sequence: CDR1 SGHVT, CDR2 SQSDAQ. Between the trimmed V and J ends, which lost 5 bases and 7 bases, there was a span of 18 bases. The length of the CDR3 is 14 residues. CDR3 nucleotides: TGTGCCAGCAGCCCGGCAGGGGGGGCAAGTGAGCAGTACGTC. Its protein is CASSPAGGASEQYV.

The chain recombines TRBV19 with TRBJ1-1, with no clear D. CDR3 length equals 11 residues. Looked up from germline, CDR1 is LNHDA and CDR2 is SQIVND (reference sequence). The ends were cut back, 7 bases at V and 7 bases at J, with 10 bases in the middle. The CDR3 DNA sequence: TGTGCCAGTACCGGACCTTTTGAAGCTTTCTTT. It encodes CASTGPFEAFF.

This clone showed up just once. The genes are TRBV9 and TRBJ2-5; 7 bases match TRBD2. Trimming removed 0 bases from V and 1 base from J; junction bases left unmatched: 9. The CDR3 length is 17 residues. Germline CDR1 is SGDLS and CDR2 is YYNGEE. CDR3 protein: CASSVDVGGGRQETQYF. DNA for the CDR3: TGTGCCAGCAGCGTAGACGTTGGGGGGGGTCGCCAAGAGACCCAGTACTTC.

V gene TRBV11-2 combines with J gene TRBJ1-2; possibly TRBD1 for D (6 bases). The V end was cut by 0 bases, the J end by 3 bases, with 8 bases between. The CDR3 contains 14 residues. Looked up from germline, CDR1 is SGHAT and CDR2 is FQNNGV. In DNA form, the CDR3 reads TGTGCCAGCAGCTTAGAGAACAGGGACTATGGCTACACCTTC. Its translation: CASSLENRDYGYTF.

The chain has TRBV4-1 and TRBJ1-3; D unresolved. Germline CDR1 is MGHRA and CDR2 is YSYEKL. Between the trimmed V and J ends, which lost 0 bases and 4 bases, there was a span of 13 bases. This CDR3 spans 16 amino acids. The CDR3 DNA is TGCGCCAGCAGCCAAGATCCCCCCCCAGCGGGAAACACCATATATTTT. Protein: CASSQDPPPAGNTIYF.

DNA of the CDR3: TGTGCCAGCAGTTGGAGCTTGCAGGGGACAGATGGCTACACCTTC. This translates into CASSWSLQGTDGYTF. The chain employs TRBV27 and TRBJ1-2; 7 bases map to TRBD1. Germline V gene sequence: CDR1 MNHEY, CDR2 SMNVEV (reference sequence). The CDR3 covers 15 residues. The junction had 11 bases not matched to a gene; V was cut back by 4 bases and J by 6 bases.

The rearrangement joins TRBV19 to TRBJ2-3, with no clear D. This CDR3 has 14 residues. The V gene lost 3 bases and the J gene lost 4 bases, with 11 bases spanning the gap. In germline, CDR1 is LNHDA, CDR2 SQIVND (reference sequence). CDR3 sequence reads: CASSITATPDTQYF. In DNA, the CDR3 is TGTGCCAGTAGTATTACAGCGACTCCAGATACGCAGTATTTT.

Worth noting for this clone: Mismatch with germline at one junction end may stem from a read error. CDR3 protein: CASIPTGSPGANALTF. CDR3 coding DNA: TGTGCCAGTATCCCGACAGGCTCCCCCGGGGCCAACGCCCTGACTTTC. The chain carries TRBV19 and TRBJ2-6; D may be TRBD1 (6 bases). The CDR3 is made up of 16 amino acids. The germline gives CDR1 LNHDA, CDR2 SQIVND (reference sequence).

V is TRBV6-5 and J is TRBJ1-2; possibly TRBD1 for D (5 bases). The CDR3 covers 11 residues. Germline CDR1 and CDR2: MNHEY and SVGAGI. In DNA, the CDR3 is TGTGTACCGGGGGTAGCCTATGGCTACACCTTC. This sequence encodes CVPGVAYGYTF.

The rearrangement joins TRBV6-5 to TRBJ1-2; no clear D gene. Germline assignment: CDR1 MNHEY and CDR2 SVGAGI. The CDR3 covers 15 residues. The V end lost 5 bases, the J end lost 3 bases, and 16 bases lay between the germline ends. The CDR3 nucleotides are TGTGCCAGCAGTCTCGGGCCCGCGTGGCACTATGGCTACACCTTC. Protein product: CASSLGPAWHYGYTF.

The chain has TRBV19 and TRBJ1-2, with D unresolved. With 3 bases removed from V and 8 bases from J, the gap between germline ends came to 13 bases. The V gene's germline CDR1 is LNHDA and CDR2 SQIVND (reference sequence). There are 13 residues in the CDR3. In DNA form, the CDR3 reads TGTGCCAGTAGTATCGGACCGCCGGGAGGCTACACCTTC. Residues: CASSIGPPGGYTF.

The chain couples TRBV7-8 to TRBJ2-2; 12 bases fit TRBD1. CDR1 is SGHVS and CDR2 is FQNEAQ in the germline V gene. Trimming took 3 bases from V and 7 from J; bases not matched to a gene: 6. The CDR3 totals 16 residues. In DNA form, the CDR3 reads TGTGCCAGCAGCTTTGGGGACAGGGGGCGCGTCGGGGAGCTGTTTTTT. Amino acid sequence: CASSFGDRGRVGELFF.

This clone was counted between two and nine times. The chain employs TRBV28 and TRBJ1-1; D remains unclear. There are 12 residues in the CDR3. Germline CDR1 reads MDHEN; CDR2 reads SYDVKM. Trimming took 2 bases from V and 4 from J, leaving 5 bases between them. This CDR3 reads CASSLPITEAFF. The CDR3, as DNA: TGTGCCAGCAGTTTACCAATCACTGAAGCTTTCTTT. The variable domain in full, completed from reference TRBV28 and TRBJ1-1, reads DVKVTQSSRYLVKRTGEKVFLECVQDMDHENMFWYRQDPGLGLRLIYFSYDVKMKEKGDIPEGYSVSREKKERFSLILESASTNQTSMYLCASSLPITEAFFGQGTRLTVV.